These 18 T cell receptor beta chains were sequenced from one sample in a study of T cell responses to AZD1222 COVID-19 vaccine. TCRdb's table, derived via immunoSEQ multiplex PCR, lists solely in-frame clones and lacks some. The data hold about 140,000 clones, with 85% to 95% observed a single time. The sequences come from peripheral blood, collected on day 0 of AZD1222 vaccination. The receptors come from an adult in good health.

The chain links TRBV15 to TRBJ2-7; D ambiguous. Between the trimmed V and J ends, which lost 0 bases and 3 bases, there was a span of 6 bases. CDR1 is LNHNV, CDR2 YYDKDF, per germline (reference sequence). The CDR3 runs to 13 residues. The CDR3: CATSRDPSYEQYF. Here the CDR3 DNA reads TGTGCCACCAGCAGAGATCCAAGCTACGAGCAGTACTTC.

The chain has TRBV30 and TRBJ1-6; no clear D. Trimming cost V 1 base and J 9 bases, with 19 bases left between them. Germline V gene lookup returns CDR1 GTSNPN and CDR2 SVGIG (reference sequence). The CDR3 loop spans 16 amino acids. As DNA, the CDR3 is TGTGCCTGGAGTGCCCTGAGGATTCCCCTTCGTTCACCCCTCCACTTT. Amino acids: CAWSALRIPLRSPLHF.

This clone was found once. V usage is TRBV5-1 and J usage is TRBJ2-2, with 8 bases identical to TRBD1. V lost 4 bases, J lost 4 bases, and 9 bases stayed unmatched. CDR3 length: 16 amino acids. CDR1 is SGHRS and CDR2 is YFSETQ in the germline V gene. CDR3 DNA: TGCGCCAGCAGCCCCAGGGGACAGGCGGGCACCGGGGAGCTGTTTTTT. It translates to CASSPRGQAGTGELFF.

This chain joins TRBV18 and TRBJ2-7; D is ambiguous. The germline gives CDR1 KGHSH, CDR2 LQKENI. The CDR3 is 13 amino acids. V gave up 1 base and J gave up 3 bases, with 7 bases separating them. The CDR3 bases are TGTGCCAGCTCACCACTGGTAGACTACGAGCAGTACTTC. Its translation: CASSPLVDYEQYF.

This chain joins TRBV30 and TRBJ1-1; weak D call: TRBD1 (6 bases). The germline V gene has CDR1 GTSNPN and CDR2 SVGIG (reference sequence). The CDR3 runs to 15 residues. Trimming removed 2 bases at V and 4 bases at J, with 17 bases between. CDR3 sequence reads: CAWSTDSYTTTEAFF. The CDR3 bases are TGTGCCTGGAGTACGGACAGTTATACGACCACTGAAGCTTTCTTT.

The chain combines TRBV7-9 with TRBJ1-1; 7 bases line up with TRBD1. This CDR3 region has 12 residues. Germline CDR1 reads SEHNR; CDR2 reads FQNEAQ (reference sequence). V shed 5 bases, J shed 7 bases, and the junction held 4 bases outside the gene matches. As DNA, the CDR3 is TGTGCCAGCAGCACGGACAGGATTGAAGCTTTCTTT. Its protein is CASSTDRIEAFF.

The genes are TRBV19 and TRBJ1-1; D might be TRBD1 (5 bases). The CDR3 is 12 residues long. Looked up from germline, CDR1 is LNHDA and CDR2 is SQIVND (reference sequence). Trimming took off 10 bases at V and 4 bases at J, with 13 bases between the two ends. The CDR3 loop reads CATRTGGTEAFF. CDR3 bases: TGTGCCACCAGGACGGGGGGCACTGAAGCTTTCTTT.

CDR3 loop: CASSQVGGSGHPGYGYTF. The CDR3 region has the DNA TGTGCCAGCAGCCAAGTTGGCGGGTCCGGTCATCCCGGCTATGGCTACACCTTC. This chain joins TRBV3-1 (or the pseudogene TRBV3-2) and TRBJ1-2; D remains ambiguous. Germline values: CDR1 LGHDT, CDR2 YNNKEL (reference sequence). This CDR3 has 18 residues. The germline V and J ends were trimmed by 1 base and 4 bases, with 22 bases remaining between them.

The chain recombines TRBV19 with TRBJ2-1; perhaps TRBD2 as D (5 bases). V lost 6 bases and J 11 bases, leaving 20 bases between the germline ends. Germline loops: CDR1 LNHDA, CDR2 SQIVND (reference sequence). The CDR3 totals 14 residues. CDR3 coding DNA: TGTGCCAGTAGCAAAGGTGGACTCGGCATTAAGCAGTTCTTC. Amino acid sequence: CASSKGGLGIKQFF.

In the case of this clone: This sample includes further DNA sequences coding for the same CDR3. The genes are TRBV11-2 and TRBJ2-2, with TRBD1 identical over 8 bases. CDR1 and CDR2 (germline): SGHAT, FQNNGV. Trimming at V came to 1 base and at J to 1 base, leaving 2 bases not matched to a gene. The CDR3 is made up of 16 amino acids. CDR3 nucleotide sequence: TGTGCCAGCAGCTTAGGAGGACAGGGGAACACCGGGGAGCTGTTTTTT. This encodes CASSLGGQGNTGELFF. Drawing the rest from reference TRBV11-2 and TRBJ2-2, the complete variable domain is EAGVAQSPRYKIIEKRQSVAFWCNPISGHATLYWYQQILGQGPKLLIQFQNNGVVDDSQLPKDRFSAERLKGVDSTLKIQPAKLEDSAVYLCASSLGGQGNTGELFFGEGSRLTVL.

This clone was counted a single time. The rearrangement joins TRBV7-8 to TRBJ1-4; a possible D gene is TRBD1 (5 bases). This CDR3 spans 17 amino acids. V lost 5 bases and J lost 0, with 16 bases in between. Germline lookup yields CDR1 SGHVS and CDR2 FQNEAQ. CDR3 protein: CASSNLGGTATNEKLFF. In DNA, the CDR3 is TGTGCCAGCAGCAACCTAGGAGGGACGGCAACTAATGAAAAACTGTTTTTT.

The table lists this clone with a count of one. The chain combines TRBV5-1 with TRBJ2-6; perhaps TRBD1 as D (6 bases). The germline V gene encodes CDR1 SGHRS and CDR2 YFSETQ. With 4 bases removed from V and 2 bases from J, the gap between germline ends came to 16 bases. This CDR3 spans 17 amino acids. The CDR3: CASSLNRDTPGANVLTF. The CDR3 DNA reads TGCGCCAGCAGCCTCAACCGGGACACCCCTGGGGCCAACGTCCTGACTTTC.

The genes are TRBV5-1 and TRBJ2-2; TRBD1 is a possible D gene (6 bases). Germline CDR1 is SGHRS and CDR2 is YFSETQ. CDR3 length: 15 residues. The germline V and J ends were trimmed by 0 bases and 4 bases, with 10 bases remaining between them. In DNA form, the CDR3 reads TGCGCCAGCAGCTTGGCAGGGGTGAGCACCGGGGAGCTGTTTTTT. This sequence encodes CASSLAGVSTGELFF.

The rearrangement uses TRBV18 and TRBJ2-2; a weak D match, TRBD2 (6 bases). The CDR3 has 16 amino acids. CDR1 and CDR2 from the germline V gene are KGHSH and LQKENI. V gave up 2 bases and J gave up 5 bases, with 15 bases separating them. CDR3 sequence (DNA): TGTGCCAGCTCACCAGGGCTAGCGCGGAATACCGGGGAGCTGTTTTTT. Translation: CASSPGLARNTGELFF.

This rearrangement joins TRBV5-1 to TRBJ2-7; 9 nucleotides line up with TRBD1. The CDR3 consists of 16 residues. Germline CDR1 reads SGHRS; CDR2 reads YFSETQ. V was pared by 0 bases and J by 3 bases, with 7 bases of the junction left unmatched. In DNA form, the CDR3 reads TGCGCCAGCAGCTTGGGACAAGGGACAGGGTACTACGAGCAGTACTTC. This encodes CASSLGQGTGYYEQYF.

The chain is built from TRBV10-3 and TRBJ2-7; 10 nucleotides match TRBD2. Germline V gene lookup returns CDR1 ENHRY and CDR2 SYGVKD. Trimming at V came to 4 bases and at J to 1 base, leaving 1 base not matched to a gene. The CDR3 sequence is 14 residues long. CDR3 DNA: TGTGCCATCAGTGCACTAGCGGGATCCTACGAGCAGTACTTC. Its translation: CAISALAGSYEQYF.

This rearrangement joins TRBV5-1 to TRBJ2-1; D unclear. Germline assignment: CDR1 SGHRS and CDR2 YFSETQ. The CDR3 is made up of 16 amino acids. Deletions cut 3 bases from V and 0 bases from J, with 13 bases between. This chain's CDR3 is CASSSPRLGSYNEQFF. The CDR3, as DNA: TGCGCCAGCAGCTCCCCCCGCCTAGGCTCCTACAATGAGCAGTTCTTC.

The chain carries TRBV3-1 (or the pseudogene TRBV3-2) and TRBJ2-3; weak D call: TRBD1 (6 bases). Trimming cost V 2 bases and J 1 base, with 13 bases left between them. Germline V lookup: CDR1 LGHDT, CDR2 YNNKEL (reference sequence). There are 16 residues in the CDR3. The CDR3 protein is CASSQLFGGGTDTQYF. The CDR3 region has the DNA TGTGCCAGCAGCCAACTTTTTGGGGGCGGCACAGATACGCAGTATTTT.